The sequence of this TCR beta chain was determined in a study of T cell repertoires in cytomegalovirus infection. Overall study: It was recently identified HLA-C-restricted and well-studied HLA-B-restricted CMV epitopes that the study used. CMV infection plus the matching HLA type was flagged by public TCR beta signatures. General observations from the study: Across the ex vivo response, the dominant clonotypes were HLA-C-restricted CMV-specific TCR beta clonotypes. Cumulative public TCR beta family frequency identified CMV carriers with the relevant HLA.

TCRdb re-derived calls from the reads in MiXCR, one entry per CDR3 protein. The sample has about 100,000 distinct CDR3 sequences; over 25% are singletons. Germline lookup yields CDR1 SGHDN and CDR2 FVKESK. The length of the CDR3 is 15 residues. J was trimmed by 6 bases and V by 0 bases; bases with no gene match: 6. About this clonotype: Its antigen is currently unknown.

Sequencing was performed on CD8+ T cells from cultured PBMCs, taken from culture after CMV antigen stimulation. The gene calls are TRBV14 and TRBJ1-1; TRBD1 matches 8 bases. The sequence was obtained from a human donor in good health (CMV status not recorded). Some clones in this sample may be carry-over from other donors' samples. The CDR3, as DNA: TGTGCCAGCAGCCAAGATGACAGGGGCAAGTCTGAAGCTTTCTTT. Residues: CASSQDDRGKSEAFF. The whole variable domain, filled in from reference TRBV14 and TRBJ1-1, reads EAGVTQFPSHSVIEKGQTVTLRCDPISGHDNLYWYRRVMGKEIKFLLHFVKESKQDESGMPNNRFLAERTGGTYSTLKVQPAELEDSGVYFCASSQDDRGKSEAFFGQGTRLTVV.